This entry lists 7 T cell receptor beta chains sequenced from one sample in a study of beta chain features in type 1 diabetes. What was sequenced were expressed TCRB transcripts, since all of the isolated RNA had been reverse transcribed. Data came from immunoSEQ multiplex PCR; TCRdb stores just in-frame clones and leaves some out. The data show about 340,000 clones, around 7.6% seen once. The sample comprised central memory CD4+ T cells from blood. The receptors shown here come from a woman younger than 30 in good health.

The CDR3 loop reads CASTPGSSNYEQYF. CDR3 in DNA: TGTGCCAGCACCCCGGGGAGTTCAAACTACGAGCAGTACTTC. This chain uses TRBV7-2 with TRBJ2-7; possibly TRBD2 for D (5 bases). Trimming cost V 7 bases and J 3 bases, with 16 bases left between them. The CDR3 length is 14 residues. Germline CDR1 reads SGHTA; CDR2 reads FQGNSA. Together with reference TRBV7-2 and TRBJ2-7, the CDR3 gives the full variable domain: GAGVSQSPSNKVTEKGKDVELRCDPISGHTALYWYRQSLGQGLEFLIYFQGNSAPDKSGLPSDRFSAERTGGSVSTLTIQRTQQEDSAVYLCASTPGSSNYEQYFGPGTRLTVT.

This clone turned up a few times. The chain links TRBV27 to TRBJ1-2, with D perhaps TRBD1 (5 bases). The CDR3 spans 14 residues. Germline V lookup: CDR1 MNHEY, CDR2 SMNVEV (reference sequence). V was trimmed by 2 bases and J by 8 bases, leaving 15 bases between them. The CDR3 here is CASSLQGTGQGYTF. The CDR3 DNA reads TGTGCCAGCAGTTTACAAGGGACTGGGCAGGGCTACACCTTC.

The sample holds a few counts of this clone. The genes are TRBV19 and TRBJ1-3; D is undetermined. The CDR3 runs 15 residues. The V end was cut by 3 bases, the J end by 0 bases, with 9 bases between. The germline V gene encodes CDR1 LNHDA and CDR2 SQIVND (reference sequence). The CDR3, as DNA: TGTGCCAGTAGTATTGGAGGGAACTCTGGAAACACCATATATTTT. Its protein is CASSIGGNSGNTIYF.

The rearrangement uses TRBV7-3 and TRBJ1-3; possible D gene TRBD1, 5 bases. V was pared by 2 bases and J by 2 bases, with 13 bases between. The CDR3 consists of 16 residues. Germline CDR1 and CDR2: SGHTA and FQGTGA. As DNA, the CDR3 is TGTGCCAGCAGCTTAGCCCCAAGGGGCGCTGGAAACACCATATATTTT. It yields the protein CASSLAPRGAGNTIYF.

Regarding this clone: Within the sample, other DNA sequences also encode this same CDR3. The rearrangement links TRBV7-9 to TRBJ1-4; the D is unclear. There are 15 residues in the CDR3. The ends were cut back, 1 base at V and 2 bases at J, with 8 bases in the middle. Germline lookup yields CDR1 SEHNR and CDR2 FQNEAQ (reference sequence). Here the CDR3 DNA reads TGTGCCAGCAGCTTAGGTTCCGGGACTAATGAAAAACTGTTTTTT. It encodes CASSLGSGTNEKLFF.

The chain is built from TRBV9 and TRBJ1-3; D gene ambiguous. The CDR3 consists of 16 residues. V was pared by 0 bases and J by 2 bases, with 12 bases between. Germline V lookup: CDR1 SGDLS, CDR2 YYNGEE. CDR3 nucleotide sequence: TGTGCCAGCAGCGTAGAAACCCGATCCACTGGAAACACCATATATTTT. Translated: CASSVETRSTGNTIYF.

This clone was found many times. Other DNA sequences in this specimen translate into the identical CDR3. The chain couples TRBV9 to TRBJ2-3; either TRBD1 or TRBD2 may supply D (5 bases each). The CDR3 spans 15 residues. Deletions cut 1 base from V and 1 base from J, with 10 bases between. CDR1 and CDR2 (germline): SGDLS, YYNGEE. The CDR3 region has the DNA TGTGCCAGCAGCGTACGTCAGGGAGGCACAGATACGCAGTATTTT. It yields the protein CASSVRQGGTDTQYF.